The 25 T cell receptor beta chains in this list originate from one sample, sequenced in a study of T cells in Graves' hyperthyroidism and ophthalmopathy. Amplified TCR beta CDR3 regions came from RNA transcripts. A first-round RT-PCR of the TCR CDR3 used the HTBI primer set. In TCRdb, the multiplex PCR reads were re-called with MiXCR into one record per CDR3 protein. The table records under 750,000 distinct CDR3 sequences, over 15% of them present only once. The sequenced material came from blood. The source of these receptors is a woman aged 45 to 65 with Graves' hyperthyroidism that later progressed to Graves' ophthalmopathy.

The chain recombines TRBV10-2 with TRBJ2-1; 9 bases line up with TRBD1. V trimming: 5 bases; J trimming: 8 bases; junction bases outside the gene matches: 7. The germline gives CDR1 WSHSY, CDR2 SAAADI. The CDR3 consists of 14 residues. The CDR3 protein is CASSPGQGLDEQFF. CDR3 DNA: TGCGCCAGCAGTCCCGGACAGGGGCTGGATGAGCAGTTCTTC.

This clonotype was detected ten times or more. The V gene is TRBV10-3, the J gene TRBJ1-1, with 8 bases matching TRBD1. The V and J ends lost 5 bases and 1 base, in that order; junction bases with no gene match: 6. Germline V gene lookup returns CDR1 ENHRY and CDR2 SYGVKD. The CDR3 runs 15 residues. CDR3 protein: CAISQTGEWNTEAFF. The CDR3 region has the DNA TGTGCCATCAGTCAGACAGGGGAATGGAACACTGAAGCTTTCTTT.

This clonotype showed up many times. V usage is TRBV7-9 and J usage is TRBJ1-1; D unresolved. The V end lost 2 bases, the J end lost 1 base, and 8 bases lay between the germline ends. The CDR3 contains 14 residues. Germline CDR1 reads SEHNR; CDR2 reads FQNEAQ (reference sequence). The CDR3 region has the DNA TGTGCCAGCAGCTTACCGAGACAGAACACTGAAGCTTTCTTT. Amino acid sequence: CASSLPRQNTEAFF. The variable domain in full, completed from reference TRBV7-9 and TRBJ1-1, reads DTGVSQNPRHKITKRGQNVTFRCDPISEHNRLYWYRQTLGQGPEFLTYFQNEAQLEKSRLLSDRFSAERPKGSFSTLEIQRTEQGDSAMYLCASSLPRQNTEAFFGQGTRLTVV.

The table lists this clonotype with a few counts. The chain carries TRBV20-1 and TRBJ2-2; D ambiguous. V was shortened by 3 bases and J by 7 bases, with 15 bases between the two germline ends. The CDR3 sequence is 14 residues long. In germline, CDR1 is DFQATT, CDR2 SNEGSKA (reference sequence). This chain's CDR3 is CSASSLRRNGELFF. CDR3 bases: TGCAGTGCTAGTTCTCTCCGAAGGAACGGGGAGCTGTTTTTT.

There are a few counts of this clonotype. The J gene is TRBJ1-2, the V gene TRBV5-6; D is possibly TRBD1 (5 bases). Trimming took 0 bases from V and 5 from J, leaving 20 bases between them. This CDR3 has 17 residues. The germline CDR1 and CDR2 sequences are SGHDT and YYEEEE. The CDR3 region is CASSLGAGRGPLYGYTF. DNA for the CDR3: TGTGCCAGCAGCTTGGGCGCGGGTCGGGGCCCCCTTTATGGCTACACCTTC.

This clonotype was observed at least ten times. V is TRBV27 and J is TRBJ2-3, with 10 bases matching TRBD2. V lost 6 bases to trimming and J lost 1 base; unmatched junction nucleotides: 4. The CDR3 length is 15 residues. CDR1 and CDR2 from the germline V gene are MNHEY and SMNVEV (reference sequence). CDR3: CASRDGTSGTDTQYF. The CDR3, as DNA: TGTGCCAGCAGGGACGGGACTAGCGGCACAGATACGCAGTATTTT.

The sample holds a few counts of this clonotype. The chain links TRBV5-1 to TRBJ2-2, with TRBD2 identical over 9 bases. The CDR3 loop spans 18 amino acids. In germline, CDR1 is SGHRS, CDR2 YFSETQ. With 2 bases clipped from V and 3 bases from J, the junction kept 11 bases outside the gene matches. The CDR3 spells CASSLWAPSSGDTGELFF. In DNA, the CDR3 is TGCGCCAGCAGCTTATGGGCCCCATCTAGCGGGGACACCGGGGAGCTGTTTTTT.

This CDR3 reads CASSDARTGGFSGANVLTF. The CDR3 bases are TGTGCCAGCAGCGACGCTCGGACAGGGGGCTTCTCTGGGGCCAACGTCCTGACTTTC. The chain uses TRBV5-4 and TRBJ2-6; 11 bases are a match to TRBD1. The CDR3 extends over 19 amino acids. The germline CDR1 and CDR2 sequences are SGHNT and YYREEE (reference sequence). V lost 4 bases to trimming and J lost 0 bases; unmatched junction nucleotides: 9.

The V and J genes are TRBV7-8 and TRBJ1-4; D uncertain. The V gene lost 5 bases and the J gene lost 2 bases, with 9 bases spanning the gap. CDR3 size: 14 residues. The V gene's germline CDR1 is SGHVS and CDR2 FQNEAQ. Here the CDR3 DNA reads TGTGCCAGCAGCCTAGAGGAGACTAATGAAAAACTGTTTTTT. Protein: CASSLEETNEKLFF.

This clonotype was seen ten or more times. V is TRBV9 and J is TRBJ1-3; possibly TRBD1 for D (5 bases). V was pared by 3 bases and J by 2 bases, with 9 bases between. CDR1 is SGDLS, CDR2 YYNGEE, per germline. The CDR3 is 14 residues long. The CDR3 sequence is CASSAQGAGNTIYF. In nucleotides, the CDR3 is TGTGCCAGCAGCGCCCAGGGAGCTGGAAACACCATATATTTT.

This clonotype was counted ten times or more. This chain connects TRBV30 to TRBJ2-7; a possible D gene is TRBD2 (6 bases). CDR3 length equals 11 residues. The V gene's germline CDR1 is GTSNPN and CDR2 SVGIG (reference sequence). Trimming removed 4 bases from V and 2 bases from J, with 6 bases in between. Written as DNA, the CDR3 is TGTGCCTGGACTAGCGCCTACGAGCAGTACTTC. The encoded protein is CAWTSAYEQYF.

The sample holds a few counts of this clonotype. The J gene is TRBJ2-1, the V gene TRBV12-5; 8 bases map to TRBD1. The V gene's germline CDR1 is LGHNT and CDR2 FRNRAP. The CDR3 has 15 amino acids. Germline trimming cut 5 bases from V and 3 bases from J; bases unmatched to any gene: 6. This chain's CDR3 is CASGPGQGYYNEQFF. The CDR3 DNA reads as TGTGCTAGTGGTCCCGGACAGGGCTACTACAATGAGCAGTTCTTC. The full variable domain, completed using reference TRBV12-5 and TRBJ2-1, is DARVTQTPRHKVTEMGQEVTMRCQPILGHNTVFWYRQTMMQGLELLAYFRNRAPLDDSGMPKDRFSAEMPDATLATLKIQPSEPRDSAVYFCASGPGQGYYNEQFFGPGTRLTVL.

The chain has TRBV6-2 or TRBV6-3 and TRBJ1-6, with D perhaps TRBD1 (5 bases). Germline assignment: CDR1 MNHEY and CDR2 SVGEGT. V was clipped by 9 bases and J by 10 bases, with 19 bases between them. The CDR3 consists of 14 residues. CDR3 nucleotide sequence: TGTGCCAGTTCGAAGGGACGGATCGGCTCACCCCTCCACTTT. It yields the protein CASSKGRIGSPLHF.

This clonotype was observed a handful of times. This chain uses TRBV12-3 or TRBV12-4 with TRBJ2-3; D unresolved. The CDR3 has 15 amino acids. V dropped 4 bases and J dropped 7 bases, with 18 bases sitting between them. CDR3 sequence (DNA): TGTGCCAGCAGTTCTGCCATCCCTTCATTACATACGCAGTATTTT. Its protein product is CASSSAIPSLHTQYF.

This clonotype was seen repeatedly, ten times or more. V is TRBV2 and J is TRBJ2-1; 9 positions match TRBD2. The trim removed 8 bases at V and 1 base at J, leaving 9 bases unmatched. This CDR3 spans 16 amino acids. Germline V gene lookup returns CDR1 SNHLY and CDR2 FYNNEI. The CDR3 loop is CASVVDSGGSYNEQFF. Here the CDR3 DNA reads TGTGCCAGCGTCGTAGACAGCGGGGGGTCCTACAATGAGCAGTTCTTC. The variable domain in full, with the rest retrieved from reference TRBV2 and TRBJ2-1, is EPEVTQTPSHQVTQMGQEVILRCVPISNHLYFYWYRQILGQKVEFLVSFYNNEISEKSEIFDDQFSVERPDGSNFTLKIRSTKLEDSAMYFCASVVDSGGSYNEQFFGPGTRLTVL.

The J gene is TRBJ1-4, the V gene TRBV4-2; D unclear. The V end was cut by 1 base, the J end by 7 bases, with 10 bases between. The CDR3 is made up of 14 amino acids. Germline values: CDR1 LGHNA, CDR2 YNFKEQ. The CDR3 reads CASSQGPRAEKLFF. The CDR3 nucleotides read TGTGCCAGCAGCCAAGGACCGAGGGCTGAAAAACTGTTTTTT.

Only a few counts were recorded for this clonotype. This chain connects TRBV12-3 or TRBV12-4 to TRBJ1-1, with D possibly TRBD1 on 6 matching bases. This CDR3 has 13 residues. The germline V and J ends were trimmed by 7 bases and 5 bases, with 14 bases remaining between them. CDR3 loop: CASIEQGLTEAFF. CDR3 DNA: TGTGCCAGCATCGAACAGGGTCTGACTGAAGCTTTCTTT.

The chain has TRBV19 and TRBJ1-4; maybe TRBD1 (5 bases). Germline V gives CDR1 LNHDA, CDR2 SQIVND (reference sequence). The ends were cut back, 7 bases at V and 0 bases at J, with 9 bases in the middle. This CDR3 is 14 amino acids long. The CDR3 DNA reads as TGTGCCAGTACCGGGGGTTCAACTAATGAAAAACTGTTTTTT. It yields the protein CASTGGSTNEKLFF. Full variable domain (rest looked up from reference TRBV19 and TRBJ1-4): DGGITQSPKYLFRKEGQNVTLSCEQNLNHDAMYWYRQDPGQGLRLIYYSQIVNDFQKGDIAEGYSVSREKKESFPLTVTSAQKNPTAFYLCASTGGSTNEKLFFGSGTQLSVL.

This clonotype was observed many times. The rearrangement joins TRBV11-3 to TRBJ1-1; D call uncertain. The CDR3 loop spans 13 amino acids. V was shortened by 4 bases and J by 3 bases, with 9 bases between the two germline ends. CDR1 is SGHNT and CDR2 is YENEEA in the germline V gene. DNA for the CDR3: TGTGCCAGCAGCTCTAGGATGGACACTGAAGCTTTCTTT. It specifies CASSSRMDTEAFF.

The chain carries TRBV9 and TRBJ2-5; 7 bases align to TRBD2. Germline V lookup: CDR1 SGDLS, CDR2 YYNGEE. The ends lost 3 bases at V and 0 bases at J; junction bases unmatched: 5. The CDR3 runs 15 residues. CDR3 bases: TGTGCCAGCAGCGCCAAACTAGCGAACCAAGAGACCCAGTACTTC. Translated, it gives CASSAKLANQETQYF.

The rearrangement joins TRBV6-5 to TRBJ1-4, with 7 bases matching TRBD1. CDR1 is MNHEY, CDR2 SVGAGI, per germline. The CDR3 covers 15 residues. Trimming took 4 bases from V and 8 from J; bases not matched to a gene: 10. The CDR3 sequence is CASSSRQGGNEKLFF. In DNA, the CDR3 is TGTGCCAGCAGTTCTCGCCAGGGGGGAAACGAAAAACTGTTTTTT.

This rearrangement joins TRBV9 to TRBJ2-1, with 7 bases fitting TRBD1. The CDR3 contains 13 residues. Looked up from germline, CDR1 is SGDLS and CDR2 is YYNGEE. The V gene end was trimmed by 4 bases and the J gene end by 10 bases; junction bases not matched to a gene: 8. In nucleotides, the CDR3 is TGTGCCAGCAGCTACGGACAGGTCAGAGAGCAGTTCTTC. This codes for CASSYGQVREQFF.

This clonotype was seen a few times. This chain links TRBV19 with TRBJ1-2, with 7 bases aligning to TRBD1. V trimming: 7 bases; J trimming: 5 bases; junction bases outside the gene matches: 16. Looked up from germline, CDR1 is LNHDA and CDR2 is SQIVND (reference sequence). The CDR3 extends over 16 amino acids. Written as DNA, the CDR3 is TGTGCCAGTACCTCTCACCCCCGGGACAGACGATATGGCTACACCTTC. Protein sequence: CASTSHPRDRRYGYTF.

CDR3 sequence: CAIRGQGALEQYF. The CDR3 coding sequence is TGTGCCATCAGGGGACAGGGGGCCTTGGAGCAGTACTTC. The chain combines TRBV10-3 with TRBJ2-7, with 12 bases lining up with TRBD1. The CDR3 extends over 13 amino acids. Germline V gives CDR1 ENHRY, CDR2 SYGVKD. V dropped 6 bases and J dropped 7; count of bases not matched to a gene: 4.

The V call is TRBV4-2, the J call TRBJ1-1, with D possibly matching TRBD1 (5 bases). This CDR3 is 15 amino acids long. Between the trimmed V and J ends, which lost 0 bases and 4 bases, there was a span of 12 bases. Germline V CDR1 and CDR2: LGHNA, YNFKEQ. CDR3 DNA sequence: TGTGCCAGCAGCCAAGATGGCCGGGGACCCACTGAAGCTTTCTTT. It yields the protein CASSQDGRGPTEAFF.